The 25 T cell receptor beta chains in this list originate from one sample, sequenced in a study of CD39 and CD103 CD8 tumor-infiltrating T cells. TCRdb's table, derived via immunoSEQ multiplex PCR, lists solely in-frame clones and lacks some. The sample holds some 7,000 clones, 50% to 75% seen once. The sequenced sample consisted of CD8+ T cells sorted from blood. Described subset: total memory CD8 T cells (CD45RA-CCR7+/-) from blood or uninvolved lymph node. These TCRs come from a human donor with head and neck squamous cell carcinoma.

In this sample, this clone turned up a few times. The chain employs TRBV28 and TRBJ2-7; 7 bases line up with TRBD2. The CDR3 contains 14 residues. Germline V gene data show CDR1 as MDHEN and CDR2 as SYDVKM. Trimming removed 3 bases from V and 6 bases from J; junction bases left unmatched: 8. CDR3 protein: CASSLFAGAREQYF. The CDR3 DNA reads TGTGCCAGCAGTTTGTTTGCGGGAGCGCGCGAGCAGTACTTC. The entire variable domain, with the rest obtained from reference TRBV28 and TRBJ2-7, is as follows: DVKVTQSSRYLVKRTGEKVFLECVQDMDHENMFWYRQDPGLGLRLIYFSYDVKMKEKGDIPEGYSVSREKKERFSLILESASTNQTSMYLCASSLFAGAREQYFGPGTRLTVT.

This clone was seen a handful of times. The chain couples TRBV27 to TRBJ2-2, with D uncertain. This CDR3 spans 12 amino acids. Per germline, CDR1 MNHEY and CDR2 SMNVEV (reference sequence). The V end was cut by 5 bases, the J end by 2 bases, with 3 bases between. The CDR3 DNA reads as TGTGCCAGCAGTATTAACACCGGGGAGCTGTTTTTT. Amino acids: CASSINTGELFF.

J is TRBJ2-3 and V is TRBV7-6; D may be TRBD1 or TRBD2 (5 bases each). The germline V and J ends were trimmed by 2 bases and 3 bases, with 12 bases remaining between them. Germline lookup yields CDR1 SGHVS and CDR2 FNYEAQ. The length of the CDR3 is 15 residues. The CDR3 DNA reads TGTGCCAGCAGCTTATCGGCAGGGAGTACAGATACGCAGTATTTT. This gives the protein CASSLSAGSTDTQYF.

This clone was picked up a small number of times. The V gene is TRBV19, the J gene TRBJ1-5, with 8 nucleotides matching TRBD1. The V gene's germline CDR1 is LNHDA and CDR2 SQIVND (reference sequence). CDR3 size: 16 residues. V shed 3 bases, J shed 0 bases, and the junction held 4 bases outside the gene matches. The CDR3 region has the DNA TGTGCCAGTAGTATCACCGGGACAGGTAGCAATCAGCCCCAGCATTTT. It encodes CASSITGTGSNQPQHF.

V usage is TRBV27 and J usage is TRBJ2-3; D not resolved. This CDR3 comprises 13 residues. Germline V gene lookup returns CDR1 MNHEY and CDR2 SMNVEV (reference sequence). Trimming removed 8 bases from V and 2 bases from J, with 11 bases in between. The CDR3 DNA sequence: TGTGCCAGCCTTGCGGAATCCACAGATACGCAGTATTTT. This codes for CASLAESTDTQYF.

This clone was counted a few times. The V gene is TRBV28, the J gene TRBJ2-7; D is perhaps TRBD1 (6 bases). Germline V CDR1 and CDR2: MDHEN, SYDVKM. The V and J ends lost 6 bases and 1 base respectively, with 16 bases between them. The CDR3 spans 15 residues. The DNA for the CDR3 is TGTGCCAGCAGGTGGACAGCGGATGAGTCCTACGAGCAGTACTTC. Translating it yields CASRWTADESYEQYF.

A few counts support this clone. CDR3 nucleotides: TGTGCCAGCAGTGAACCAATGTGGGATCAGCCCCAGCATTTT. Encoded protein: CASSEPMWDQPQHF. The V call is TRBV6-1, the J call TRBJ1-5; unclear D gene. Germline V CDR1 and CDR2: MNHNS, SASEGT. V was pared by 2 bases and J by 5 bases, with 10 bases between. The CDR3 is 14 residues long.

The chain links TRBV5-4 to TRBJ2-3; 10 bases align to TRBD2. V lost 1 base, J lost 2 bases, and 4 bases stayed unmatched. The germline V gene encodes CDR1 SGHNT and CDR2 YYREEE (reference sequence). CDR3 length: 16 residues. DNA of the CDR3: TGTGCCAGCAGCTTGTCCCTAGCGGGAGTCACAGATACGCAGTATTTT. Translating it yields CASSLSLAGVTDTQYF.

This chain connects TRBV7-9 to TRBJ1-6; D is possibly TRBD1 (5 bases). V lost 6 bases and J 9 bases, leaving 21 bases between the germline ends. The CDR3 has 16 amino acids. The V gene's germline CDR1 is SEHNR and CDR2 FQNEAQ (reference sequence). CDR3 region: CASRQAGDVKGSPLHF. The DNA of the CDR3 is TGTGCCAGCAGACAAGCGGGGGACGTAAAGGGTTCACCCCTCCACTTT.

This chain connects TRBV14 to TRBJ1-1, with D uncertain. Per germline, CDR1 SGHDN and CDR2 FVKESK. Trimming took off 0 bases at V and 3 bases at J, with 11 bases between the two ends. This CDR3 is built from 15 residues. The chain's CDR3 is CASSQDGVFDTEAFF. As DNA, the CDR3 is TGTGCCAGCAGCCAAGATGGGGTTTTTGACACTGAAGCTTTCTTT.

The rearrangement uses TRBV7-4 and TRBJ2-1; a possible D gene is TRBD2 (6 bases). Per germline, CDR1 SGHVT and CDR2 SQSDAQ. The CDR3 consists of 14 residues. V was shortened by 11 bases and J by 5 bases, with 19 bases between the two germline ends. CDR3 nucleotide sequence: TGTGCCCTGGGGAGGCGGGACGGCGACAATGAGCAGTTCTTC. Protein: CALGRRDGDNEQFF.

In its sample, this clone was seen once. CDR3 sequence: CATSRDLGGQETQYF. The CDR3 nucleotides are TGTGCCACCAGCAGGGATCTGGGGGGCCAAGAGACCCAGTACTTC. This chain links TRBV15 with TRBJ2-5, with a possible D match to TRBD2 (6 bases). This CDR3 spans 15 amino acids. The germline CDR1 and CDR2 sequences are LNHNV and YYDKDF (reference sequence). Deletions cut 3 bases from V and 1 base from J, with 12 bases between. The full variable domain, rest sourced from reference TRBV15 and TRBJ2-5, is DAMVIQNPRYQVTQFGKPVTLSCSQTLNHNVMYWYQQKSSQAPKLLFHYYDKDFNNEADTPDNFQSRRPNTSFCFLDIRSPGLGDTAMYLCATSRDLGGQETQYFGPGTRLLVL.

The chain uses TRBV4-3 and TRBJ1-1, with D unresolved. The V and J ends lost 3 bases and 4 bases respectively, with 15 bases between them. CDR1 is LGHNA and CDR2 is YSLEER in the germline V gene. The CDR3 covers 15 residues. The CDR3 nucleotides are TGCGCCAGCAGCCATACGGGCCGTCCGAGCACTGAAGCTTTCTTT. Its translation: CASSHTGRPSTEAFF.

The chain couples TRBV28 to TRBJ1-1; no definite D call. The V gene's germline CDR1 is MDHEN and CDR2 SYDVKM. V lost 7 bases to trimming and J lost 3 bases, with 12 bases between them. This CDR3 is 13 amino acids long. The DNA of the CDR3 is TGTGCCAGCACTTACACCGAAGACACTGAAGCTTTCTTT. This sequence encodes CASTYTEDTEAFF.

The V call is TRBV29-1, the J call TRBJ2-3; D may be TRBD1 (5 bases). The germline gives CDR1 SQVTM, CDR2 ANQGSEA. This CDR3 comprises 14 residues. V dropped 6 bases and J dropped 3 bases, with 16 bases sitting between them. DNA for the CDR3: TGCAGCGTCATACAGGCCTCAACGACAGATACGCAGTATTTT. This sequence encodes CSVIQASTTDTQYF.

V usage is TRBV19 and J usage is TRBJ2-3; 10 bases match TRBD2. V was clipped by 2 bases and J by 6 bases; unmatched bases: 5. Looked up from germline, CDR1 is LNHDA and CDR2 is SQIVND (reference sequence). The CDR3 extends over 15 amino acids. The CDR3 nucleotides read TGTGCCAGTAGTATAACTAGCGGGATTGTCGATACGCAGTATTTT. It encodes CASSITSGIVDTQYF.

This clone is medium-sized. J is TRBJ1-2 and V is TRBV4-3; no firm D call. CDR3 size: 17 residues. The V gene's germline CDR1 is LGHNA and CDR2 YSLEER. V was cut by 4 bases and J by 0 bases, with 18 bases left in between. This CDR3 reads CASSRKEYTTSNYGYTF. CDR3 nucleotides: TGCGCCAGCAGCCGAAAAGAGTACACCACTTCTAACTATGGCTACACCTTC.

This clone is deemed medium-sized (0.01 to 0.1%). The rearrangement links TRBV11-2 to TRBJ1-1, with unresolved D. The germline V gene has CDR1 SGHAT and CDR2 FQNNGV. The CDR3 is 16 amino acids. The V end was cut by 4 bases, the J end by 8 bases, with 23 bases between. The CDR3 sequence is CASSSGPPHLNLEAFF. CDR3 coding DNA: TGTGCCAGCAGCTCCGGGCCGCCCCATCTTAACCTAGAAGCTTTCTTT. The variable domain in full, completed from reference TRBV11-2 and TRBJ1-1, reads EAGVAQSPRYKIIEKRQSVAFWCNPISGHATLYWYQQILGQGPKLLIQFQNNGVVDDSQLPKDRFSAERLKGVDSTLKIQPAKLEDSAVYLCASSSGPPHLNLEAFFGQGTRLTVV.

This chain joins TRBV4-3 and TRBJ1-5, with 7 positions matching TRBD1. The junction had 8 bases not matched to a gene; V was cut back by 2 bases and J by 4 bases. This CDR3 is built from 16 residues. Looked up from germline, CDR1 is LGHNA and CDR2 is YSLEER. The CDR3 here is CASSQTGTENNQPQHF. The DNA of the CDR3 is TGCGCCAGCAGCCAAACCGGGACAGAGAATAATCAGCCCCAGCATTTT.

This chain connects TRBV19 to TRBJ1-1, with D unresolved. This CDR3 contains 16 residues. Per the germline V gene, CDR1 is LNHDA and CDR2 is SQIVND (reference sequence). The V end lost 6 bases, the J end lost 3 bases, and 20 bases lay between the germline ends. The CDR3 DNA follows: TGTGCCAGTAGCCTCACCATACAGTTGTGGGACACTGAAGCTTTCTTT. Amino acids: CASSLTIQLWDTEAFF. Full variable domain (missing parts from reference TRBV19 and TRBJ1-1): DGGITQSPKYLFRKEGQNVTLSCEQNLNHDAMYWYRQDPGQGLRLIYYSQIVNDFQKGDIAEGYSVSREKKESFPLTVTSAQKNPTAFYLCASSLTIQLWDTEAFFGQGTRLTVV.

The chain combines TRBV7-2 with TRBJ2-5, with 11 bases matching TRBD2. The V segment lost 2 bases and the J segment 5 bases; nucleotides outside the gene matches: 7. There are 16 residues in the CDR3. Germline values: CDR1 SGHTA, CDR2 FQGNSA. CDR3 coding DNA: TGTGCCAGCAGCTTAACGGCTAGCGGGAGGTTGGAGACCCAGTACTTC. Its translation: CASSLTASGRLETQYF.

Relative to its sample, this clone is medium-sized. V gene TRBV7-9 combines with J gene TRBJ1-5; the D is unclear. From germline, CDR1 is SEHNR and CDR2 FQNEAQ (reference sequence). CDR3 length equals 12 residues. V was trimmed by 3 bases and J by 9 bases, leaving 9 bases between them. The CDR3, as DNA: TGTGCCAGCAGCTTTACAGTAAGGCCCCAGCATTTT. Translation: CASSFTVRPQHF.

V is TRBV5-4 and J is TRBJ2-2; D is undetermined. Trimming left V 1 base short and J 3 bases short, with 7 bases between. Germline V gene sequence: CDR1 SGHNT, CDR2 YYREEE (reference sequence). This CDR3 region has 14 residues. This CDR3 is CASSLRSDTGELFF. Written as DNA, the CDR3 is TGTGCCAGCAGCTTGAGATCGGACACCGGGGAGCTGTTTTTT.

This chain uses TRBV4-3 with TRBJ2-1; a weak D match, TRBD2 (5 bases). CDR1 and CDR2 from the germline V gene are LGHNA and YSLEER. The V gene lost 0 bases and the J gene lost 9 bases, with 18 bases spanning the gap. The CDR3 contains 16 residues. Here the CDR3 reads CASSQDFGLKLSEQFF. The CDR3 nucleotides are TGCGCCAGCAGCCAAGATTTTGGACTTAAGCTAAGTGAGCAGTTCTTC.

CDR3 region: CASSSGTDEAFF. CDR3 DNA: TGTGCCAGCAGCTCCGGGACGGATGAAGCTTTCTTT. The chain is built from TRBV7-9 and TRBJ1-1, with D perhaps matching TRBD1 (5 bases). The CDR3 sequence is 12 residues long. Germline CDR1 SEHNR, CDR2 FQNEAQ (reference sequence). Deletions cut 4 bases from V and 7 bases from J, with 10 bases between. The complete variable domain, with remaining parts taken from reference TRBV7-9 and TRBJ1-1, reads DTGVSQNPRHKITKRGQNVTFRCDPISEHNRLYWYRQTLGQGPEFLTYFQNEAQLEKSRLLSDRFSAERPKGSFSTLEIQRTEQGDSAMYLCASSSGTDEAFFGQGTRLTVV.